A single sample is the source of the 8 T cell receptor beta chains below, sequenced in a study of persistence of HIV-infected CD4 T cells. The libraries were made with immunoSEQ version 4 in survey mode. Clones were read by immunoSEQ multiplex PCR, and TCRdb kept only the in-frame ones, dropping some. The profile shows 50,000 or so clones, about 81% of them singletons. No antigen is known for these receptors. Stimulation used about 9.2 ug/mL lysate from CMV-infected fibroblasts. Memory cells lacking CD40L and CD69 with high CD45RO were sorted. The sample in question was CD4+ T cells sorted from PBMCs after roughly 18-hour stimulation, obtained from a patient who received antiretroviral therapy. Source of these receptors: an adult man with HIV who was CMV-seropositive.

The V and J genes are TRBV2 and TRBJ2-7; 12 bases are shared with TRBD2. CDR1 is SNHLY, CDR2 FYNNEI, per germline. V lost 4 bases and J lost 4; bases outside the gene matches: 8. The CDR3 is 16 amino acids. The CDR3 protein is CASSAPGLAGTYEQYF. The CDR3 nucleotides are TGTGCCAGCAGTGCTCCGGGACTAGCGGGTACTTACGAGCAGTACTTC.

V and J are TRBV7-2 and TRBJ1-5; unclear D gene. Germline assignment: CDR1 SGHTA and CDR2 FQGNSA. V lost 5 bases to trimming and J lost 1 base, with 6 bases between them. The CDR3 covers 13 residues. The CDR3 sequence: CASSRTSNQPQHF. The DNA for the CDR3 is TGTGCCAGCAGCCGAACGAGCAATCAGCCCCAGCATTTT.

The chain combines TRBV5-1 with TRBJ1-3; 7 bases agree with TRBD1. Germline CDR1 and CDR2: SGHRS and YFSETQ. With 2 bases clipped from V and 2 bases from J, the junction kept 4 bases outside the gene matches. This CDR3 contains 15 residues. This CDR3 is CASSLDRAAGNTIYF. The CDR3 region has the DNA TGCGCCAGCAGCTTAGACAGGGCGGCTGGAAACACCATATATTTT.

The rearrangement joins TRBV4-3 to TRBJ2-2; 9 positions match TRBD2. This CDR3 has 17 amino acids. Germline V gene sequence: CDR1 LGHNA, CDR2 YSLEER. V lost 1 base and J lost 4; bases outside the gene matches: 7. Written as DNA, the CDR3 is TGCGCCAGCAGCCAAGGCGGGAGGGCCTGGCGCACCGGGGAGCTGTTTTTT. Translation: CASSQGGRAWRTGELFF.

DNA of the CDR3: TGTGCCAGCAGTGAAATAAAGGGGGCGAACACTGAAGCTTTCTTT. Residues: CASSEIKGANTEAFF. This chain joins TRBV2 and TRBJ1-1; 7 bases align to TRBD1. Per germline, CDR1 SNHLY and CDR2 FYNNEI. The CDR3 has 15 residues. The junction had 4 bases not matched to a gene; V was cut back by 2 bases and J by 1 base.

The chain is built from TRBV5-1 and TRBJ1-2, with 7 bases lining up with TRBD1. Trimming cost V 3 bases and J 0 bases; bases outside gene matches: 5. This CDR3 contains 15 residues. CDR1 and CDR2 from the germline V gene are SGHRS and YFSETQ. CDR3: CASSSRQGANYGYTF. DNA of the CDR3: TGCGCCAGCAGCTCACGACAGGGAGCTAACTATGGCTACACCTTC.

This chain joins TRBV30 and TRBJ1-6; D uncertain. V lost 0 bases and J lost 0, with 3 bases in between. This CDR3 is built from 14 residues. Germline-derived CDR1 and CDR2 are GTSNPN and SVGIG (reference sequence). The CDR3 is CAWSVSSYNSPLHF. The CDR3 nucleotides are TGTGCCTGGAGTGTTAGCTCCTATAATTCACCCCTCCACTTT.

V is TRBV5-1 and J is TRBJ2-5; D might be TRBD1 or TRBD2, each matching 5 bases. The germline V gene encodes CDR1 SGHRS and CDR2 YFSETQ. The CDR3 has 15 residues. V was pared by 0 bases and J by 0 bases, with 9 bases between. CDR3 amino acids: CASSLGGTDQETQYF. For the CDR3, the DNA is TGCGCCAGCAGCTTGGGGGGGACGGACCAAGAGACCCAGTACTTC.